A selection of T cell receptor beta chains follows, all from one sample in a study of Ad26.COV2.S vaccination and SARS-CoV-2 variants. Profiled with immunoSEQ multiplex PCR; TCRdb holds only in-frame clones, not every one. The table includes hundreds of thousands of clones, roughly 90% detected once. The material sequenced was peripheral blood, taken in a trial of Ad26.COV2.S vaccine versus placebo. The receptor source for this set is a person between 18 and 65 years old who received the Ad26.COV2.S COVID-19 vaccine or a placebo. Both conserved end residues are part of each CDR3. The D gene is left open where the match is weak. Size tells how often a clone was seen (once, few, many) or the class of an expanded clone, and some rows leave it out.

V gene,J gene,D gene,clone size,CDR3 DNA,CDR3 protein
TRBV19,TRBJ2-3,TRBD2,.,TGTGCCAGTAGTGCGGGAGGCACAGATACGCAGTATTTT,CASSAGGTDTQYF
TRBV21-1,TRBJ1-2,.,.,TGTGCCCCCCCAGGGGGGATCAACTATGGCTACACCTTC,CAPPGGINYGYTF
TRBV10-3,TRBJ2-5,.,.,TGTGCCATCAGTGAACGAGAGACCCAGTACTTC,CAISERETQYF
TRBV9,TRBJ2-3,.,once,TGTGCCAGCAGGGCTAGTATAGGCACAGATACGCAGTATTTT,CASRASIGTDTQYF
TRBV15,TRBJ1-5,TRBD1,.,TGTGCCACCAGCAGGGACAGGGCCAATCAGCCCCAGCATTTT,CATSRDRANQPQHF
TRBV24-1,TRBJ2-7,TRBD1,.,TGTGCCACCAGTGATGGGACAGACGCCTACGAGCAGTACTTC,CATSDGTDAYEQYF
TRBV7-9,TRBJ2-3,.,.,TGTGCCAGCAGCTTTTCCCTGGGGGCCTCTAGCACAGATACGCAGTATTTT,CASSFSLGASSTDTQYF
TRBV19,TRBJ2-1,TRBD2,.,TGTGCCAGTAGTATCCGCTCCACTAGCGGGACTAATGAGCAGTTCTTC,CASSIRSTSGTNEQFF
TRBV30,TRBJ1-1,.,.,TGTGCTTTAGACTACCGGGGGAAGTCAGGGAACACTGAAGCTTTCTTT,CALDYRGKSGNTEAFF
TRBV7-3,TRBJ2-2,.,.,TGTGCCAGCAGTTTTAGAACAGGGTTGAACACCGGGGAGCTGTTTTTT,CASSFRTGLNTGELFF
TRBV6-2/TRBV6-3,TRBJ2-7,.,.,TGTGCCAGCAGTACCGGGACTTCCCTATACGAGCAGTACTTC,CASSTGTSLYEQYF
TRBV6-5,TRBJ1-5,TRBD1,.,TGTGCCAGCAGTTACTCGACAGGGTCGAATCAGCCCCAGCATTTT,CASSYSTGSNQPQHF
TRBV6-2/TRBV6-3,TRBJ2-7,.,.,TGTGCCAGCAGCGACTCATACGAGCAGTACTTC,CASSDSYEQYF
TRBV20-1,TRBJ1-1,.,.,TGCAGTGCTAGTCGCGGGGTAAGGACTGAAGCTTTCTTT,CSASRGVRTEAFF
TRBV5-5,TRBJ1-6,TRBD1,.,TGTGCCAGCAGCCCGGACAGGATTAATTCACCCCTCCACTTT,CASSPDRINSPLHF
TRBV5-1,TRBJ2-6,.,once,TGCGCCAGCAGCTTGACGCCTTCTGGGGCCAACGTCCTGACTTTC,CASSLTPSGANVLTF
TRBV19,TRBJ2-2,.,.,TGTGCCAGTAGTATAGATCGGGGAGGGGAGCTGTTTTTT,CASSIDRGGELFF
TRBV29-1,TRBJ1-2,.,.,TGCAGCGTTGACCAGGGACATAACTATGGCTACACCTTC,CSVDQGHNYGYTF
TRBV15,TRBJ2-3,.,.,TGTGCCACCAGCAGAGCTCTCGACCCTCACTCCGATACGCAGTATTTT,CATSRALDPHSDTQYF
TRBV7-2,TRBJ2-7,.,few,TGTGCCAGCAGCTTAGGGGGAACAGGGAGAGGCTACGAGCAGTACTTC,CASSLGGTGRGYEQYF
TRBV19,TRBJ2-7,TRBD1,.,TGTGCCAGTAGTACGACAGGGGCCTACGAGCAGTACTTC,CASSTTGAYEQYF
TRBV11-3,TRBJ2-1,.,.,TGTGCCAGCAGCTTAGTTGGGGGATCCCACAACGGTGAGCAGTTCTTC,CASSLVGGSHNGEQFF
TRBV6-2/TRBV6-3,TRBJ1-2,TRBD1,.,TGTGCCAGCAGTGACAGGGCCTCCTATGGCTACACCTTC,CASSDRASYGYTF
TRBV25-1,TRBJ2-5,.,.,TGTGCCAGCGGACAAAGCCCCGTAGAGACCCAGTACTTC,CASGQSPVETQYF
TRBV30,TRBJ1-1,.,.,TGTGCCTGGAGTCGACTCGGTGGCACTGAAGCTTTCTTT,CAWSRLGGTEAFF
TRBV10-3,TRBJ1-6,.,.,TGTGCCATCAGGCCGGGGGCCTCGGCGAATTCACCCCTCCACTTT,CAIRPGASANSPLHF
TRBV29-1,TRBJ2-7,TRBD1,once,TGCAGCGTTGTGGCAGGGGGCGCCGTGGGCGAGCAGTACTTC,CSVVAGGAVGEQYF
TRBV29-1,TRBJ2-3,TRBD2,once,TGCAGCGGTCGGCTAGCGGGAGGGGTAGATACGCAGTATTTT,CSGRLAGGVDTQYF
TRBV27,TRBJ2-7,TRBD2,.,TGTGCCAGCAGATCTACCCACGGAGCGGGGGACACCTACGAGCAGTACTTC,CASRSTHGAGDTYEQYF
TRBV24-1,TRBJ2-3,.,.,TGTGCCACCTCGGACAGCCGGACTAGCACAGATACGCAGTATTTT,CATSDSRTSTDTQYF
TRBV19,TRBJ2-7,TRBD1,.,TGTGCCAGTAGTATGGGGACAGGGAACTACGAGCAGTACTTC,CASSMGTGNYEQYF
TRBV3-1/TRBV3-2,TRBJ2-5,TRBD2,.,TGTGCCAGCAGCCACTTAGCGGGCCCTTTGACCCAGTACTTC,CASSHLAGPLTQYF
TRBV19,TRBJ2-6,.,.,TGTGCCAGTAGTAGGGACGGTACCTCTGGGGCCAACGTCCTGACTTTC,CASSRDGTSGANVLTF
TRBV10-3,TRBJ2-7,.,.,TGTGCCATCAGCCCGGACATCTACGAGCAGTACTTC,CAISPDIYEQYF
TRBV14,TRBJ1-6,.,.,TGTGCCAGCAGCCAAGAAGGGGCAAGATGGACACCCCTCCACTTT,CASSQEGARWTPLHF
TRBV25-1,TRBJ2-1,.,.,TGTGCCAGCAGTTCCCATTCCTACAATGAGCAGTTCTTC,CASSSHSYNEQFF
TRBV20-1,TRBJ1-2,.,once,TGCAGTGCTACCGGAGGGGGGGGCTACACCTTC,CSATGGGGYTF
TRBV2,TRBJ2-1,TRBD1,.,TGTGCCAGCAGGGGCCTACAGGGGCGAACATACAATGAGCAGTTCTTC,CASRGLQGRTYNEQFF
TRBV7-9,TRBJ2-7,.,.,TGTGCCAGCAGCCCGGACTACCCTGAGCCCGGCGAGCAGTACTTC,CASSPDYPEPGEQYF
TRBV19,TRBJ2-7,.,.,TGTGCCAGTAGTATTCTCGGGACACCCTACGAGCAGTACTTC,CASSILGTPYEQYF
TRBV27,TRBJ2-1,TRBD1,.,TGTGCCAGCAGTTCCCGGACAGGAAGTGGTGAGCAGTTCTTC,CASSSRTGSGEQFF
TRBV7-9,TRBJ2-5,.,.,TGTGCCAGCAGCGTCGTGTGGGAGACCCAGTACTTC,CASSVVWETQYF
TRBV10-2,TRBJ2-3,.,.,TGCGCCAGCGGGGAGGCAGATACGCAGTATTTT,CASGEADTQYF
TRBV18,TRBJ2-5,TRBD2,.,TGTGCCAGCTCACAAGCCATAGCGGGAGGCCAAGAGACCCAGTACTTC,CASSQAIAGGQETQYF
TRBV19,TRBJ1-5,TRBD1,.,TGTGCCAGTAGTTTCCCCCATCGGGACAGGGTAAGGCCCCAGCATTTT,CASSFPHRDRVRPQHF
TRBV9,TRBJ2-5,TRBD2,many,TGTGCCAGCACCCAAAGCGGGGGGTACCAAGAGACCCAGTACTTC,CASTQSGGYQETQYF
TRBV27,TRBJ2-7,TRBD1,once,TGTGCCAGCAGCGGGACAGGAACCTACGAGCAGTACTTC,CASSGTGTYEQYF
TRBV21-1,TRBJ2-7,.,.,TGTGCCAGCAGCAGCTCAGTGGGGCGGGGGGGCCACGAGCAGTACTTC,CASSSSVGRGGHEQYF
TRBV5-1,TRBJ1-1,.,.,TGCGCCAGCACCAGCGACATGAACACTGAAGCTTTCTTT,CASTSDMNTEAFF
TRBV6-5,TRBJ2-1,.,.,TGTGCCAGCAGTTACTCGGATGAGCAGTTCTTC,CASSYSDEQFF
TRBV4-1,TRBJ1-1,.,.,TGCGCCAGCAGCCAGGATACAGGGTCTGAAGCTTTCTTT,CASSQDTGSEAFF
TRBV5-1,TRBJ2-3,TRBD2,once,TGCGCCAGCAGCTTGGGGACTAGCGGGCTCACAGATACGCAGTATTTT,CASSLGTSGLTDTQYF
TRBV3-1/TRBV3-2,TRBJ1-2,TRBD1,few,TGTGCCAGCAGCCAATTCACGGAGGGACAGGGGTATGGCTACACCTTC,CASSQFTEGQGYGYTF
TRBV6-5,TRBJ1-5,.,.,TGTGCCAGCAGTTACTCATGGGATCAGCCCCAGCATTTT,CASSYSWDQPQHF
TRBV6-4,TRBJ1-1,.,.,TGTGCCAGCAGTGACTCGGCGGGGAACACTGAAGCTTTCTTT,CASSDSAGNTEAFF
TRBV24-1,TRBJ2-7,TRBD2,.,TGTGCCACCCTCCGGGGACACCAACTAGCGGGATACTACGAGCAGTACTTC,CATLRGHQLAGYYEQYF
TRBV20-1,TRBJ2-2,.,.,TGCAGTGCTAGTCCGACAGTGCAAAACACCGGGGAGCTGTTTTTT,CSASPTVQNTGELFF
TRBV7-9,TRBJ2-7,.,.,TGTGCCAGCAGATTGGAAACAGCCTCCTCCTACGAGCAGTACTTC,CASRLETASSYEQYF
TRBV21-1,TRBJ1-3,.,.,TGTGCCAGCAGCAAATCTGCGGCAAGCTCTGGAAACACCATATATTTT,CASSKSAASSGNTIYF
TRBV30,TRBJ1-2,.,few,TGTGCCTGGAGTGAACAGAACTATGGCTACACCTTC,CAWSEQNYGYTF